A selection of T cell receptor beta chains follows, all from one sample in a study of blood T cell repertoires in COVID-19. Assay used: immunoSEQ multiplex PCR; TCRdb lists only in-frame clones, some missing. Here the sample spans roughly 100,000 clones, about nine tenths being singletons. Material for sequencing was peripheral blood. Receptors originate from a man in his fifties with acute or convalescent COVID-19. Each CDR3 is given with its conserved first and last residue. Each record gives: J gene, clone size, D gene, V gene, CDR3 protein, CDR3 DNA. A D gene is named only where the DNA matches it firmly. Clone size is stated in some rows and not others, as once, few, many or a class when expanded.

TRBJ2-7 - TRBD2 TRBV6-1 CASSARAGRAGVHEQYF TGTGCCAGCAGTGCTAGGGCAGGGAGAGCGGGAGTCCACGAGCAGTACTTC
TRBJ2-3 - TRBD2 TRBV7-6 CASSTPGLAGGGGSRGTDTQYF TGTGCCAGCAGCACCCCGGGACTAGCGGGAGGAGGAGGGTCGAGGGGCACAGATACGCAGTATTTT
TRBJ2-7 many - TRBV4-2 CASSPPQGHEQYF TGTGCCAGCAGCCCCCCCCAGGGTCACGAGCAGTACTTC
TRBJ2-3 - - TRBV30 CASNLGGEWDTQYF TGTGCCTCCAACCTAGGGGGGGAGTGGGATACGCAGTATTTT
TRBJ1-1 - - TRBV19 CASDPHREGTEAFF TGTGCCAGTGACCCTCACAGGGAGGGCACTGAAGCTTTCTTT
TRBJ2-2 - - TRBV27 CASSFRVLGGTGELFF TGTGCCAGCAGTTTCCGGGTTTTAGGTGGCACCGGGGAGCTGTTTTTT
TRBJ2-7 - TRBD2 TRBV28 CASSSLLAGDEQYF TGTGCCAGCAGTTCCCTGCTAGCGGGAGACGAGCAGTACTTC
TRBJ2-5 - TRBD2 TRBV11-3 CASSRGQALAGGGETQYF TGTGCCAGCAGCCGCGGACAGGCACTAGCGGGAGGAGGGGAGACCCAGTACTTC
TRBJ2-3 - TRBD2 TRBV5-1 CASSPGGWTDTQYF TGCGCCAGCAGCCCGGGGGGTTGGACAGATACGCAGTATTTT
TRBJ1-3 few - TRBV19 CASRSSRGRSGNTIYF TGTGCCAGTAGATCGTCGCGGGGCCGCTCTGGAAACACCATATATTTT
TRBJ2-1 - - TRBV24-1 CATSDGAGTTYNEQFF TGTGCCACCAGTGATGGGGCAGGCACAACCTACAATGAGCAGTTCTTC
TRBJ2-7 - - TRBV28 CASSPYPLKLGAGYEQYF TGTGCCAGCAGCCCCTACCCCCTCAAGTTAGGGGCTGGCTACGAGCAGTACTTC
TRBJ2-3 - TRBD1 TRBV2 CATRDSHTQYF TGTGCCACCCGGGACAGCCATACGCAGTATTTT
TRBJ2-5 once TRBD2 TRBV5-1 CASSLDGRGFETTQYF TGCGCCAGCAGCTTGGATGGGCGGGGGTTTGAAACGACCCAGTACTTC
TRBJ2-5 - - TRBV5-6 CASSPLFYQETQYF TGTGCCAGCAGCCCTCTTTTCTACCAAGAGACCCAGTACTTC
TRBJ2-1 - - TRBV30 CAWSVWDRGYNEQFF TGTGCCTGGAGTGTATGGGATAGGGGCTACAATGAGCAGTTCTTC
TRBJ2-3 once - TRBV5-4 CASSLRVSSTDTQYF TGTGCCAGCAGCTTGCGAGTTTCTAGCACAGATACGCAGTATTTT
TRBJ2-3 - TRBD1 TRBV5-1 CASSLEGQGTDTQYF TGCGCCAGCAGCTTGGAGGGACAGGGCACAGATACGCAGTATTTT
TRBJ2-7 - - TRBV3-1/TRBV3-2 CASSQDGREQYF TGTGCCAGCAGCCAAGATGGGCGGGAACAGTACTTC
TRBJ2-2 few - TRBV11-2 CASSLGTANTGELFF TGTGCCAGCAGCTTAGGGACAGCGAACACCGGGGAGCTGTTTTTT
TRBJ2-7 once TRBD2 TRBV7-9 CASSRLRREDRNEQYF TGTGCCAGCAGCCGCCTGCGGCGGGAGGATAGAAACGAGCAGTACTTC
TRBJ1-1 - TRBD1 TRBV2 CASSQDRGTEAFF TGTGCCAGCAGTCAAGACAGGGGGACTGAAGCTTTCTTT
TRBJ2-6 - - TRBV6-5 CASSSRVSGANVLTF TGTGCCAGCAGTTCCAGGGTATCTGGGGCCAACGTCCTGACTTTC
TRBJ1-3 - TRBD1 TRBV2 CASSDRGFSGNTIYF TGTGCCAGCAGCGACAGGGGATTCTCTGGAAACACCATATATTTT
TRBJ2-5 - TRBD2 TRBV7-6 CASSLSSSGGWETQYF TGTGCCAGCAGCTTATCGTCTTCGGGAGGGTGGGAGACCCAGTACTTC
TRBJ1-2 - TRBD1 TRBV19 CASSISPGQGQGYTF TGTGCCAGTAGTATATCCCCGGGACAGGGACAAGGCTACACCTTC
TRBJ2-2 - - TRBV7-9 CASINPQVGELFF TGTGCCAGCATCAACCCCCAGGTGGGGGAGCTGTTTTTT
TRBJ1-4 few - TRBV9 CASSVGGLNQKLFF TGTGCCAGCAGCGTAGGAGGCCTCAACCAAAAACTGTTTTTT
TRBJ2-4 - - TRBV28 CASTGTLAGKNIQYF TGTGCCAGCACCGGGACTTTGGCGGGCAAAAACATTCAGTACTTC
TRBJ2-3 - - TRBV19 CASSISRGYTDTQYF TGTGCCAGTAGTATTAGCAGGGGCTACACAGATACGCAGTATTTT
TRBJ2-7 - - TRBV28 CASSSPPRDEQYF TGTGCCAGCAGTTCCCCGCCCCGAGACGAGCAGTACTTC
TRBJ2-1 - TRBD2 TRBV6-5 CASSYAGGSYNEQFF TGTGCCAGCAGTTACGCGGGAGGGTCCTACAATGAGCAGTTCTTC
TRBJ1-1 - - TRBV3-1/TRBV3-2 CASSQARGNTEAFF TGTGCCAGCAGCCAAGCCCGGGGGAACACTGAAGCTTTCTTT
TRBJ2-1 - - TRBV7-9 CASSSRGRTYNEQFF TGTGCCAGCAGCTCCAGGGGAAGGACCTACAATGAGCAGTTCTTC
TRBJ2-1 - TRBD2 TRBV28 CAHRLAGYNEQFF TGTGCCCACCGGTTAGCGGGATACAATGAGCAGTTCTTC
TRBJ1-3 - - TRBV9 CASSTRAGNTIYF TGTGCCAGCAGCACGCGTGCCGGAAACACCATATATTTT
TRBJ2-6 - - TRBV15 CATSTRAGVGANVLTF TGTGCCACCAGCACCAGGGCAGGGGTTGGGGCCAACGTCCTGACTTTC
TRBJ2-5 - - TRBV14 CASSRQGQETQYF TGTGCCAGCAGCCGTCAGGGTCAAGAGACCCAGTACTTC
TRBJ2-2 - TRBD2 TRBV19 CASNMLAGGRTGELFF TGTGCCAGTAATATGCTAGCGGGAGGTCGGACCGGGGAGCTGTTTTTT
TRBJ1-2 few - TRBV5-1 CASSGGTAMFSELGYTF TGCGCCAGCAGCGGGGGGACCGCCATGTTCAGCGAGTTGGGCTACACCTTC
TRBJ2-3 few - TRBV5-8 CASSLRVPADTQYF TGTGCCAGCAGCTTGCGGGTCCCGGCGGATACGCAGTATTTT
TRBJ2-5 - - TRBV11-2 CASSLGRSSETQYF TGTGCCAGCAGCTTAGGCCGTAGCTCGGAGACCCAGTACTTC